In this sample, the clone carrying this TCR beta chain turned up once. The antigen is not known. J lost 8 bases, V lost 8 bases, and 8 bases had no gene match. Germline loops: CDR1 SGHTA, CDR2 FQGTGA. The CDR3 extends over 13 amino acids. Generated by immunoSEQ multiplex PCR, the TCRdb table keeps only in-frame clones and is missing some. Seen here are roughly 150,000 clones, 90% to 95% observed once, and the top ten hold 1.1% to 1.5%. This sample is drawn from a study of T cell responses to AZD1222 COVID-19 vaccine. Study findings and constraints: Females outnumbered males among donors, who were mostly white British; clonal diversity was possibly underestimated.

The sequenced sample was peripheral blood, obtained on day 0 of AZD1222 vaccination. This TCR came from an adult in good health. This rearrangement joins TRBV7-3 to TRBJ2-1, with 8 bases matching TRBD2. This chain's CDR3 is CASRAAGGDEQFF. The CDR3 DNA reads TGTGCCAGCCGGGCGGCGGGGGGCGATGAGCAGTTCTTC.